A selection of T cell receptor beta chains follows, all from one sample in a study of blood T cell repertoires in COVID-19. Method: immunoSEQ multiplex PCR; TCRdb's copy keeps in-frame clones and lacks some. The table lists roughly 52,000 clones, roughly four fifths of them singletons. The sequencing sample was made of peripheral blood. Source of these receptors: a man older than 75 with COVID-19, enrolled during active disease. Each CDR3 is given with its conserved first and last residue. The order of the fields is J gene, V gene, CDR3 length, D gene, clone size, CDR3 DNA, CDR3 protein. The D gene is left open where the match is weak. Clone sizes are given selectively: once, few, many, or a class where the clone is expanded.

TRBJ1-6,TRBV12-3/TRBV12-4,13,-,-,TGTGCCAGCGGGGGGGGTTATAATTCACCCCTCCACTTT,CASGGGYNSPLHF
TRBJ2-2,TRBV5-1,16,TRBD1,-,TGCGCCAGCAGCTTTGACAGGGTGTTAGTCACCGGGGAGCTGTTTTTT,CASSFDRVLVTGELFF
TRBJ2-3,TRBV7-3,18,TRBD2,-,TGTGCCAGCAGCTTACGGGGTGGTGGCGGGGGGGCCGGAGATACGCAGTATTTT,CASSLRGGGGGAGDTQYF
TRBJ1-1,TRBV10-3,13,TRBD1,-,TGTGCCATCACCGAGGACAGGGTGACTGAAGCTTTCTTT,CAITEDRVTEAFF
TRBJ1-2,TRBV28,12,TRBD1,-,TGTGCCATCGGACAGGGAGAGTATGGCTACACCTTC,CAIGQGEYGYTF
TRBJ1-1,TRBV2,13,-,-,TGTGCCAGCACTGGCCGGGGGAACACTGAAGCTTTCTTT,CASTGRGNTEAFF
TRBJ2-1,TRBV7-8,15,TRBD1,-,TGTGCCAGCAGCTTGAGACAGGGGGCGCGAAGTGAGCAGTTCTTC,CASSLRQGARSEQFF
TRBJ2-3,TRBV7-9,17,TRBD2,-,TGTGCCAGCAGCTTACCCCGACTAGCGGGGGCCACAGATACGCAGTATTTT,CASSLPRLAGATDTQYF
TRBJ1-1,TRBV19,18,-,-,TGTGCCAGTAGTATAGAATGGGACTCCCGGACGGTGAACACTGAAGCTTTCTTT,CASSIEWDSRTVNTEAFF
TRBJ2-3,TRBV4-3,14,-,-,TGCGCCAGCAGCCCCAGATTGGAGGGAGGCACGCAGTATTTT,CASSPRLEGGTQYF
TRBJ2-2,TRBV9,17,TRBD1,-,TGTGCCAGCAGCGTAGCTCCCGGACAGGGGAACACCGGGGAGCTGTTTTTT,CASSVAPGQGNTGELFF
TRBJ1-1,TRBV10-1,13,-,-,TGCGCCAATCCGACAGGTGGGAGCACTGAAGCTTTCTTT,CANPTGGSTEAFF
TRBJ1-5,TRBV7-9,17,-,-,TGTGCCAGCAGCTTAGATATTGAAAGGGGTAGCAATCAGCCCCAGCATTTT,CASSLDIERGSNQPQHF
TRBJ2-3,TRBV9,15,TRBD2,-,TGTGCCAGCAGCGTAGAAGTTAGCGGGAGAATTACGCAGTATTTT,CASSVEVSGRITQYF
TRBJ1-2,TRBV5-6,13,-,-,TGTGCCAGCAGCCCTAGTGGGGAGAGCGGCTACACCTTC,CASSPSGESGYTF
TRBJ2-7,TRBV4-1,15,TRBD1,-,TGCGCCAGCAGCCTCCGGACAGGGGGAACTTACGAGCAGTACTTC,CASSLRTGGTYEQYF
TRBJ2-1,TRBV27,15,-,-,TGTGCCAGCAGCCCCCAGAGGGGAGGCTACAATGAGCAGTTCTTC,CASSPQRGGYNEQFF
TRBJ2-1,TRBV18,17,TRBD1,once,TGTGCCAGCTCACCCCGAGGGGGCAGGGGGTTTTACAATGAGCAGTTCTTC,CASSPRGGRGFYNEQFF
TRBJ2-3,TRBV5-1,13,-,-,TGCGCCAGCAGCGAGGGGGGGTCAGATACGCAGTATTTT,CASSEGGSDTQYF
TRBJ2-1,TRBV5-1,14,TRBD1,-,TGCGCCAGCAGGGACAGGGGGCCCTACAATGAGCAGTTCTTC,CASRDRGPYNEQFF
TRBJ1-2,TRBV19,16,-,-,TGTGCCAGTAGTATAGGGGCAGACCCTCTTAACTATGGCTACACCTTC,CASSIGADPLNYGYTF
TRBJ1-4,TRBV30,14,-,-,TGTGCCTGGAGTGTAATGGGGGCAGTGGAAAAACTGTTTTTT,CAWSVMGAVEKLFF
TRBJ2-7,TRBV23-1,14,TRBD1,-,TGCGCCAGCAGTCAGGGACAGCCGGGTATTGAGCAGTACTTC,CASSQGQPGIEQYF
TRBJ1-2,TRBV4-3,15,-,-,TGCGCCAGCAGCCAAGGCGGGGAAGTAACCTATGGCTACACCTTC,CASSQGGEVTYGYTF
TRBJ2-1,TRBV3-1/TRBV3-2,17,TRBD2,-,TGTGCCAGCAGCCAAGAGAGAGTGAGCGGGACCTACAATGAGCAGTTCTTC,CASSQERVSGTYNEQFF
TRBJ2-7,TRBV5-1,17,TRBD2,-,TGCGCCAGCAGCTTGGTCCCTAGCGGGGGTCAACCCTACGAGCAGTACTTC,CASSLVPSGGQPYEQYF
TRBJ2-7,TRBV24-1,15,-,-,TGTGCCACCAGTGACCGTCGACAGGGCCAGGGGGGGCAGTACTTC,CATSDRRQGQGGQYF
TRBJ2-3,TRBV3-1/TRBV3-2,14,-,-,TGTGCCAGCAGCCACCAAGTGCGGGTAGATACGCAGTATTTT,CASSHQVRVDTQYF
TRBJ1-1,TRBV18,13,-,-,TGTGCCAGCTCACCGCAAGGGAGCACTGAAGCTTTCTTT,CASSPQGSTEAFF
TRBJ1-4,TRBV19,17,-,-,TGTGCCAGTGGGTCTCGGGGTCACCCAGCAACTAATGAAAAACTGTTTTTT,CASGSRGHPATNEKLFF
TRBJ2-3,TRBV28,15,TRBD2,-,TGTGCCAGCAGTTGGACTAGCGGGGGGGCAGGGACGCAGTATTTT,CASSWTSGGAGTQYF
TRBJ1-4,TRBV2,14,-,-,TGTGCCAGCAGTAGGACACAAACAGGGGAAAAACTGTTTTTT,CASSRTQTGEKLFF
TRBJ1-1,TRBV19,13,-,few,TGTGCCAGTAGTACCCGCAGGGGCACTGAAGCTTTCTTT,CASSTRRGTEAFF
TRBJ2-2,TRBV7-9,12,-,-,TGTGCCAGCAGCTCGGACACCGGGGAGCTGTTTTTT,CASSSDTGELFF
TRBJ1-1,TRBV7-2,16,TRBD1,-,TGTGCCAGCAGCCCAGGACAGGGCAGGAGCGGCACTGAAGCTTTCTTT,CASSPGQGRSGTEAFF
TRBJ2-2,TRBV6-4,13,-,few,TGTGCCAGCAGTGAACAGGGTGTCGGGGAGCTGTTTTTT,CASSEQGVGELFF
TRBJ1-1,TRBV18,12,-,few,TGTGCCAGCTCACCCCTGGGGCTTGAAGCTTTCTTT,CASSPLGLEAFF
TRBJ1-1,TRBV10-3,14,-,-,TGTGCCATACGGTCCCCCGATATGAACACTGAAGCTTTCTTT,CAIRSPDMNTEAFF
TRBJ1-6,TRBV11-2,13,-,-,TGTGCCAGCAGCTTAGAAGCTCATTCACCCCTCCACTTT,CASSLEAHSPLHF
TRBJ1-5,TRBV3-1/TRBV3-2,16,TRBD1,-,TGTGCCAGCAGCCATGGACAGGGAAGGGGCAATCAGCCCCAGCATTTT,CASSHGQGRGNQPQHF
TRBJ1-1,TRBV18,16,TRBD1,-,TGTGCCAGCTCATCGACAGGGGGCGCCTTGAACACTGAAGCTTTCTTT,CASSSTGGALNTEAFF
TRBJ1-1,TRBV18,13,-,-,TGTGCCAGCTCAACCCAGGAGAACACTGAAGCTTTCTTT,CASSTQENTEAFF
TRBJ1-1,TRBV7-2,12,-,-,TGTGCCAGCAGCTCAAACGGAGTGGAAGCTTTCTTT,CASSSNGVEAFF
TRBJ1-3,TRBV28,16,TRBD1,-,TGTGCCAGCAGTTCCTCGGACAGGGGGGCTGGAAACACCATATATTTT,CASSSSDRGAGNTIYF
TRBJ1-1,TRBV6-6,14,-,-,TGTGCTCACGGGGGGGACGGATTGAACACTGAAGCTTTCTTT,CAHGGDGLNTEAFF
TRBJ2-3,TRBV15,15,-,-,TGTGCCACCAGCCCAATCAGGCAGGGCACAGATACGCAGTATTTT,CATSPIRQGTDTQYF
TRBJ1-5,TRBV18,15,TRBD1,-,TGTGCCAGCTCACCTAAGACAGGGGGCAATCAGCCCCAGCATTTT,CASSPKTGGNQPQHF
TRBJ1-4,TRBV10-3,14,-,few,TGTGCCATCAGACCCACTGGGGCAAGTGAAAAACTGTTTTTT,CAIRPTGASEKLFF
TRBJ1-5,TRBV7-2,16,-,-,TGTGCCAGCAGCTTATCCCCGTCGGACACCTATCAGCCCCAGCATTTT,CASSLSPSDTYQPQHF
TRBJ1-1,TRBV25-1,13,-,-,TGTGCCAGCACCCTCCGGGGGAACACTGAAGCTTTCTTT,CASTLRGNTEAFF
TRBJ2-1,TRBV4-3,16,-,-,TGCGCCAGCAGCCAAGAGCTAGCGACCGTCTACAATGAGCAGTTCTTC,CASSQELATVYNEQFF
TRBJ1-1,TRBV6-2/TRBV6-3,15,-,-,TGTGCCAGCAGTTACTCTCTAACAGCCGGCACTGAAGCTTTCTTT,CASSYSLTAGTEAFF
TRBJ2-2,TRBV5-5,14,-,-,TGTGCCAGCAGGCTAGCTCCGAACACCGGGGAGCTGTTTTTT,CASRLAPNTGELFF
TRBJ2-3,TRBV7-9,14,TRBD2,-,TGTGCCAGCAGGTCAGCGGGGGGAGCAGATACGCAGTATTTT,CASRSAGGADTQYF
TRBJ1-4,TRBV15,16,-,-,TGTGCCACCAGCTTGTGGACAGTCTCAACTAATGAAAAACTGTTTTTT,CATSLWTVSTNEKLFF